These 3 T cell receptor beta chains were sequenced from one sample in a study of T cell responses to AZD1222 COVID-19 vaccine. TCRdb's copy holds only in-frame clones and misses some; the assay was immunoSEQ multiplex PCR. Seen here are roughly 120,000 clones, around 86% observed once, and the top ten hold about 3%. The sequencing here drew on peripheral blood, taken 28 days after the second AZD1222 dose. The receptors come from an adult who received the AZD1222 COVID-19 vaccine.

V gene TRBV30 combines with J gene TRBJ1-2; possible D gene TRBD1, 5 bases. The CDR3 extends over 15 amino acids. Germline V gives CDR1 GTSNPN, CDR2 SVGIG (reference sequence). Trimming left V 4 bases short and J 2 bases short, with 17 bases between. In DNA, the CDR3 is TGTGCCTGGAAACCCAAGCCCCGGGGCAACTATGGCTACACCTTC. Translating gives CAWKPKPRGNYGYTF. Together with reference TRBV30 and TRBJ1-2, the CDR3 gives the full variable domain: SQTIHQWPATLVQPVGSPLSLECTVEGTSNPNLYWYRQAAGRGLQLLFYSVGIGQISSEVPQNLSASRPQDRQFILSSKKLLLSDSGFYLCAWKPKPRGNYGYTFGSGTRLTVV.

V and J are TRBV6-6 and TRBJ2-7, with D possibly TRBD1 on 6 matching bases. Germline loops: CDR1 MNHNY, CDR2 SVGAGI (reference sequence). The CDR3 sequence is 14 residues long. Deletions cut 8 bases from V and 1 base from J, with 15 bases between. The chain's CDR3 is CASGDIGISYEQYF. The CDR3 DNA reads TGTGCCAGCGGGGACATCGGGATTTCCTACGAGCAGTACTTC.

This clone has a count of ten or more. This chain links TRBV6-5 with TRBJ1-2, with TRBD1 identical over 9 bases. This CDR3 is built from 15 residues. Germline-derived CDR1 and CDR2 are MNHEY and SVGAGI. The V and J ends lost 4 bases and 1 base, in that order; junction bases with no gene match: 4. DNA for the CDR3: TGTGCCAGCAGTTGGACAGGGGACTTTAACTATGGCTACACCTTC. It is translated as CASSWTGDFNYGYTF.